This entry lists 25 T cell receptor beta chains sequenced from one sample in a study of graft-versus-host responses after intestinal transplantation. The protocol was immunoSEQ multiplex PCR, while the TCRdb copy is restricted to in-frame clones and leaves out a portion. This table has about 97,000 clones, 90% appearing once. Material: PBMCs, obtained 453 days after intestinal transplant. Receptor source: a human patient who received an intestinal transplant, so some T cells may come from the graft donor.

V and J are TRBV10-1 and TRBJ2-5; the D gene is possibly TRBD1 (5 bases). In germline, CDR1 is WNHNN, CDR2 SYGVQD (reference sequence). V was shortened by 5 bases and J by 3 bases, with 13 bases between the two germline ends. This CDR3 is 14 amino acids long. The CDR3, as DNA: TGCGCCAGCAGTTCGGCAGGGAAAGAAGAGACCCAGTACTTC. It specifies CASSSAGKEETQYF.

V gene TRBV6-6 combines with J gene TRBJ1-5; D is perhaps TRBD1 (5 bases). CDR1 and CDR2 from the germline V gene are MNHNY and SVGAGI (reference sequence). Trimming cost V 2 bases and J 1 base, with 9 bases left between them. The CDR3 contains 15 residues. CDR3 sequence reads: CASSYRGASNQPQHF. The CDR3 DNA reads as TGTGCCAGCAGTTACCGAGGGGCCAGCAATCAGCCCCAGCATTTT.

The genes are TRBV5-5 and TRBJ1-1; D remains ambiguous. CDR1 is SGHKS and CDR2 is YYEKEE in the germline V gene (reference sequence). The CDR3 spans 13 residues. V was trimmed by 6 bases and J by 5 bases, leaving 14 bases between them. The CDR3 here is CASTLGFGTEAFF. DNA of the CDR3: TGTGCCAGCACCCTGGGATTCGGAACTGAAGCTTTCTTT.

The chain uses TRBV19 and TRBJ2-5; D gene uncertain. The CDR3 extends over 13 amino acids. V dropped 1 base and J dropped 1 base, with 4 bases sitting between them. The germline CDR1 and CDR2 sequences are LNHDA and SQIVND (reference sequence). The CDR3 reads CASSIGLQETQYF. The CDR3 DNA reads as TGTGCCAGTAGTATAGGACTCCAAGAGACCCAGTACTTC.

The chain carries TRBV19 and TRBJ2-7; D gene uncertain. The CDR3 totals 13 residues. The germline V and J ends were trimmed by 2 bases and 3 bases, with 8 bases remaining between them. From germline, CDR1 is LNHDA and CDR2 SQIVND (reference sequence). The CDR3 reads CASSITGGYEQYF. For the CDR3, the DNA is TGTGCCAGTAGTATAACGGGCGGCTACGAGCAGTACTTC.

This chain joins TRBV6-5 and TRBJ2-7; 7 bases match TRBD2. V dropped 0 bases and J dropped 4; count of bases not matched to a gene: 6. The CDR3 has 15 residues. CDR1 is MNHEY and CDR2 is SVGAGI in the germline V gene. CDR3 sequence (DNA): TGTGCCAGCAGTTACTCGATCGGGGGGATTTACGAGCAGTACTTC. Its translation is CASSYSIGGIYEQYF.

V usage is TRBV5-4 and J usage is TRBJ2-5; 13 bases line up with TRBD2. CDR1 is SGHNT and CDR2 is YYREEE in the germline V gene (reference sequence). CDR3 size: 17 residues. V lost 4 bases to trimming and J lost 4 bases; unmatched junction nucleotides: 10. The CDR3 DNA sequence: TGTGCCAGCAGCCGAGAGGGGACTAGCGGGGTGGGAGAGACCCAGTACTTC. Translated, it gives CASSREGTSGVGETQYF.

The V call is TRBV11-2, the J call TRBJ1-5, with D tentatively TRBD1 (5 bases). This CDR3 spans 15 amino acids. Germline V gene data show CDR1 as SGHAT and CDR2 as FQNNGV. V was pared by 1 base and J by 4 bases, with 11 bases between. The CDR3 loop is CASSLGWDGNQPQHF. In DNA form, the CDR3 reads TGTGCCAGCAGCTTAGGGTGGGACGGGAATCAGCCCCAGCATTTT.

This clone was recorded only once. The chain joins TRBV13 to TRBJ2-7, with D tentatively TRBD1 (6 bases). There are 13 residues in the CDR3. Trimming took off 5 bases at V and 5 bases at J, with 13 bases between the two ends. CDR1 is PRHDT and CDR2 is FYEKMQ in the germline V gene (reference sequence). The CDR3 bases are TGTGCCAGCAGCCAAGGACAGAAGAACGAGCAGTACTTC. Its translation is CASSQGQKNEQYF.

V gene TRBV9 combines with J gene TRBJ2-5; D unclear. This CDR3 contains 14 residues. Germline CDR1 SGDLS, CDR2 YYNGEE. V was shortened by 1 base and J by 4 bases, with 11 bases between the two germline ends. This chain's CDR3 is CASSVRPRGETQYF. The CDR3 DNA reads TGTGCCAGCAGCGTAAGGCCAAGAGGAGAGACCCAGTACTTC. Drawing the rest from reference TRBV9 and TRBJ2-5, the complete variable domain is DSGVTQTPKHLITATGQRVTLRCSPRSGDLSVYWYQQSLDQGLQFLIQYYNGEERAKGNILERFSAQQFPDLHSELNLSSLELGDSALYFCASSVRPRGETQYFGPGTRLLVL.

This clone was seen a handful of times. This sample includes further DNA sequences coding for the same CDR3. The chain has TRBV7-2 and TRBJ2-7, with TRBD2 matching over 10 bases. Germline V lookup: CDR1 SGHTA, CDR2 FQGNSA. The CDR3 contains 14 residues. V dropped 2 bases and J dropped 3; count of bases not matched to a gene: 1. CDR3 protein: CASSLLAGDYEQYF. In nucleotides, the CDR3 is TGTGCCAGCAGCTTACTAGCGGGGGACTACGAGCAGTACTTC.

The chain links TRBV11-2 to TRBJ2-7, with a possible D match to TRBD2 (6 bases). Germline values: CDR1 SGHAT, CDR2 FQNNGV. The CDR3 consists of 17 residues. V was clipped by 5 bases and J by 3 bases, with 23 bases between them. DNA for the CDR3: TGTGCCAGCAGCCACCTCACGGGGCTAGGGAGGAACTACGAGCAGTACTTC. This encodes CASSHLTGLGRNYEQYF.

The table lists this clone with a count of one. The chain employs TRBV6-4 and TRBJ1-6; the D gene is possibly TRBD1 (6 bases). V lost 0 bases and J 7 bases, leaving 10 bases between the germline ends. The CDR3 covers 15 residues. Germline V CDR1 and CDR2: MRHNA, SNTAGT. The CDR3 protein is CASSDSGGSNSPLHF. The CDR3 DNA reads as TGTGCCAGCAGTGACTCGGGGGGCAGCAATTCACCCCTCCACTTT.

The V and J genes are TRBV11-2 and TRBJ1-2; D unclear. The CDR3 extends over 16 amino acids. Trimming shortened V by 5 bases and J by 4 bases, and 20 bases separated the two germline ends. CDR1 and CDR2 (germline): SGHAT, FQNNGV. The CDR3 bases are TGTGCCAGCAGCCCCATCGACGAGCCCTATGTCTATGGCTACACCTTC. Protein product: CASSPIDEPYVYGYTF.

The J gene is TRBJ1-1, the V gene TRBV4-1, with D hard to call. The V end lost 1 base, the J end lost 1 base, and 13 bases lay between the germline ends. The CDR3 is 16 residues long. Germline V gene sequence: CDR1 MGHRA, CDR2 YSYEKL. The DNA for the CDR3 is TGCGCCAGCAGCCAAGTCTTCCCCGTCCCGAACACTGAAGCTTTCTTT. Residues: CASSQVFPVPNTEAFF.

The gene calls are TRBV5-1 and TRBJ2-5; D is perhaps TRBD2 (5 bases). The V end was cut by 1 base, the J end by 3 bases, with 16 bases between. The germline V gene has CDR1 SGHRS and CDR2 YFSETQ. The CDR3 is 16 residues long. The CDR3 bases are TGCGCCAGCAGCTTGTTTTCCACCCGAGCGGAAGAGACCCAGTACTTC. Translation: CASSLFSTRAEETQYF.

The chain employs TRBV19 and TRBJ2-2; D gene uncertain. This CDR3 contains 12 residues. The germline CDR1 and CDR2 sequences are LNHDA and SQIVND (reference sequence). Trimming cost V 7 bases and J 0 bases, with 3 bases left between them. CDR3 loop: CASNPNTGELFF. DNA of the CDR3: TGTGCCAGTAACCCGAACACCGGGGAGCTGTTTTTT.

The chain links TRBV11-3 to TRBJ2-2; perhaps TRBD1 as D (5 bases). CDR3 length equals 14 residues. Per germline, CDR1 SGHNT and CDR2 YENEEA. The ends were cut back, 3 bases at V and 2 bases at J, with 7 bases in the middle. The CDR3 here is CASSFDRNTGELFF. The CDR3 bases are TGTGCCAGCAGCTTCGACAGAAACACCGGGGAGCTGTTTTTT.

The chain links TRBV9 to TRBJ2-4; TRBD2 matches at 9 bases. Per germline, CDR1 SGDLS and CDR2 YYNGEE. V gave up 4 bases and J gave up 4 bases; unmatched junction bases: 3. The CDR3 is made up of 14 amino acids. CDR3 DNA sequence: TGTGCCAGCAGCAAAAGCGGGGGGAAAAACATTCAGTACTTC. Its protein is CASSKSGGKNIQYF.

This clone came up once. The rearrangement links TRBV5-1 to TRBJ1-3; 8 bases fit TRBD1. This CDR3 region has 17 residues. J gave up 3 bases and V 1 base, and 9 bases lay outside the gene matches. Germline V gene sequence: CDR1 SGHRS, CDR2 YFSETQ. CDR3 sequence (DNA): TGCGCCAGCAGCTTGAATGGACAGGGTGACTTTGGAAACACCATATATTTT. Protein product: CASSLNGQGDFGNTIYF.

The V gene is TRBV4-1, the J gene TRBJ1-2; no definite D call. The CDR3 sequence is 17 residues long. Trimming removed 5 bases at V and 4 bases at J, with 23 bases between. CDR1 and CDR2 from the germline V gene are MGHRA and YSYEKL. The CDR3 region is CASSMCSQNRKTYGYTF. Written as DNA, the CDR3 is TGCGCCAGCAGCATGTGCTCCCAGAACCGAAAGACCTATGGCTACACCTTC.

This sequence joins TRBV10-3 and TRBJ2-7; the match to TRBD1 covers 9 bases. V gave up 11 bases and J gave up 3 bases; unmatched junction bases: 8. Germline V lookup: CDR1 ENHRY, CDR2 SYGVKD. This CDR3 is built from 13 residues. The CDR3 DNA sequence: TGTGCCGGGGGGACAGGGACCCTCTACGAGCAGTACTTC. This codes for CAGGTGTLYEQYF.

The rearrangement joins TRBV5-1 to TRBJ1-1; maybe TRBD1 (6 bases). The V and J ends lost 4 bases and 3 bases respectively, with 19 bases between them. The CDR3 spans 16 residues. Germline V gene sequence: CDR1 SGHRS, CDR2 YFSETQ. The CDR3 DNA is TGCGCCAGCAGCCCAGGGGCCCAAGCGGGGTACACTGAAGCTTTCTTT. It yields the protein CASSPGAQAGYTEAFF.

The chain employs TRBV7-3 and TRBJ2-3, with D tentatively TRBD1 or TRBD2 (5 bases each). The CDR3 has 15 residues. The V end was cut by 2 bases, the J end by 7 bases, with 16 bases between. Germline V CDR1 and CDR2: SGHTA, FQGTGA. The CDR3 DNA reads TGTGCCAGCAGCTTAGGGCGGGCCCGGACAAATACGCAGTATTTT. Protein: CASSLGRARTNTQYF.

The CDR3 region has the DNA TGTGCCAGCAGTTACGGGGGGCCATCCTACGAGCAGTACTTC. It is translated as CASSYGGPSYEQYF. This chain uses TRBV6-5 with TRBJ2-5; TRBD1 or TRBD2 may be the D gene (6 bases each). The J call may not be correct, given that the DNA end is closer to TRBJ2-7. Germline V gene lookup returns CDR1 MNHEY and CDR2 SVGAGI. The CDR3 has 14 residues.